The rows below give T cell receptor beta chains drawn from one sample of a study of PD-L1 blockade in urothelial cancer. Assay: immunoSEQ multiplex PCR; the TCRdb copy retains only in-frame clones and omits some. The data contain just under 30,000 clones, 87% of them seen just once; the ten biggest clones take up about 3.4%. The input for sequencing was PBMCs, taken around atezolizumab (anti-PD-L1) treatment. Every receptor here comes from a man aged 50 or older with urothelial cancer. Each CDR3 is given with its conserved first and last residue. The D gene is left open where the match is weak. Clone size is stated in some rows and not others, as once, few, many or a class when expanded.

v_gene	d_gene	abundance	j_gene	CDR3aa	CDR3nt
TRBV7-6	-	-	TRBJ2-7	CASSTEQASSYEQYF	TGTGCCAGCAGCACCGAACAGGCCAGCTCCTACGAGCAGTACTTC
TRBV6-5	TRBD1	-	TRBJ1-4	CASSRAGTGGEKLFF	TGTGCCAGCAGTCGAGCCGGGACAGGGGGTGAAAAACTGTTTTTT
TRBV4-1	TRBD1	-	TRBJ1-2	CASSNTGTGLYGYTF	TGCGCCAGCAGCAACACCGGGACAGGGCTCTATGGCTACACCTTC
TRBV27	-	-	TRBJ2-7	CASSFDWTYEQYF	TGTGCCAGCAGTTTTGACTGGACCTACGAGCAGTACTTC
TRBV6-6	TRBD1	-	TRBJ2-7	CASSDQGQKSYEQYF	TGTGCCAGCAGTGATCAGGGACAGAAGAGCTACGAGCAGTACTTC
TRBV30	TRBD1	-	TRBJ1-2	CAWSVQQGAFYGYTF	TGTGCCTGGAGTGTACAACAGGGGGCATTCTATGGCTACACCTTC
TRBV10-2	TRBD2	once	TRBJ2-1	CASKESNPSGSYNEQFF	TGCGCCAGCAAGGAGAGCAATCCTAGCGGGAGTTACAATGAGCAGTTCTTC
TRBV9	TRBD2	-	TRBJ2-7	CASSVGTSGIYEQYF	TGTGCCAGCAGCGTTGGGACTAGCGGGATCTACGAGCAGTACTTC
TRBV10-2	TRBD1	-	TRBJ1-1	CASSEDRGVRNTEAFF	TGCGCCAGCAGTGAGGACAGGGGTGTCCGGAACACTGAAGCTTTCTTT
TRBV6-4	TRBD2	-	TRBJ2-2	CASSDSWASGKTGELFF	TGTGCCAGCAGTGACTCCTGGGCTAGCGGGAAAACCGGGGAGCTGTTTTTT
TRBV30	TRBD1	-	TRBJ2-5	CAWSWFIGQGSVTQYF	TGTGCCTGGAGTTGGTTTATAGGACAGGGGAGTGTGACCCAGTACTTC
TRBV11-3	TRBD2	-	TRBJ2-1	CASSLAPAGVKHNEQFF	TGTGCCAGCAGCTTAGCCCCAGCGGGAGTAAAACACAATGAGCAGTTCTTC
TRBV6-1	-	-	TRBJ1-2	CASSEIQILNYGYTF	TGTGCCAGCAGTGAAATCCAGATCCTTAACTATGGCTACACCTTC
TRBV27	TRBD2	-	TRBJ2-7	CASSPSSGSSYEQYF	TGTGCCAGCAGTCCTTCTAGCGGGAGTTCTTACGAGCAGTACTTC
TRBV7-2	-	-	TRBJ1-2	CASSFTGQPNYGYTF	TGTGCCAGCAGTTTTACGGGACAACCTAACTATGGCTACACCTTC
TRBV12-5	-	-	TRBJ2-7	CASGFGTPEWYEQYF	TGTGCTAGTGGTTTCGGGACTCCGGAATGGTACGAGCAGTACTTC
TRBV11-3	-	-	TRBJ2-7	CASSFGRGSYEQYF	TGTGCCAGCAGCTTCGGACGGGGCTCCTACGAGCAGTACTTC
TRBV4-1	TRBD1	-	TRBJ2-2	CASSQEDRDTGELFF	TGCGCCAGCAGCCAAGAGGACAGGGACACCGGGGAGCTGTTTTTT
TRBV7-5	-	-	TRBJ2-1	CARSLECNNEQFF	TGTGCCAGAAGCTTAGAATGTAACAATGAGCAGTTCTTC
TRBV7-9	-	few	TRBJ1-3	CASSPVGGRSSGNTIYF	TGTGCCAGCAGCCCGGTGGGGGGTCGATCCTCTGGAAACACCATATATTTT
TRBV5-1	-	few	TRBJ1-2	CASSPGQAPANYGYTF	TGCGCCAGCAGCCCCGGACAAGCACCTGCTAACTATGGCTACACCTTC
TRBV10-3	TRBD1	-	TRBJ2-7	CAIGTGPSAEQYF	TGTGCCATCGGGACAGGGCCTTCTGCCGAGCAGTACTTC
TRBV28	TRBD2	medium-sized	TRBJ2-2	CASSLAGGTGELFF	TGTGCCAGCAGTTTAGCGGGAGGGACCGGGGAGCTGTTTTTT
TRBV30	-	-	TRBJ2-3	CAWTGRDTQYF	TGTGCCTGGACTGGGAGGGATACGCAGTATTTT
TRBV7-8	-	-	TRBJ1-1	CASSLVQGGTEAFF	TGTGCCAGCAGCTTAGTCCAGGGAGGCACTGAAGCTTTCTTT
TRBV9	-	-	TRBJ2-3	CASSLTQGTASTDTQYF	TGTGCCAGCAGCCTCACCCAGGGGACGGCGAGCACAGATACGCAGTATTTT
TRBV4-1	TRBD1	-	TRBJ1-1	CASSQDWLNRGAAFF	TGCGCCAGCAGCCAAGATTGGCTAAACAGGGGAGCGGCTTTCTTT
TRBV5-1	-	few	TRBJ1-2	CASSLDRETYGYTF	TGCGCCAGCAGCTTGGACAGGGAGACCTATGGCTACACCTTC
TRBV28	-	-	TRBJ2-4	CASSLSGARNGNIQYF	TGTGCCAGCAGTTTATCAGGGGCACGTAACGGAAACATTCAGTACTTC
TRBV19	TRBD1	-	TRBJ2-3	CASTRQGDTDTQYF	TGTGCCAGTACCCGACAGGGTGACACAGATACGCAGTATTTT
TRBV6-5	TRBD2	once	TRBJ2-6	CASSYRDGRGANVLTF	TGTGCCAGCAGTTATAGGGACGGGAGGGGGGCCAACGTCCTGACTTTC
TRBV9	-	-	TRBJ2-3	CASSVAGSRTDTQYF	TGTGCCAGCAGCGTAGCGGGGTCCCGGACAGATACGCAGTATTTT
TRBV25-1	TRBD1	-	TRBJ1-4	CASSESDRGREKLFF	TGTGCCAGCAGTGAATCGGACAGGGGTCGGGAAAAACTGTTTTTT
TRBV29-1	TRBD1	-	TRBJ2-2	CSVVTQGARRGTGELFF	TGCAGCGTTGTAACCCAGGGGGCGCGGAGAGGAACCGGGGAGCTGTTTTTT
TRBV4-2	-	-	TRBJ2-1	CASSQVGLDYNEQFF	TGTGCCAGCAGCCAAGTTGGCCTCGACTACAATGAGCAGTTCTTC
TRBV27	TRBD2	-	TRBJ2-6	CASSLGLATGANVLTF	TGTGCCAGCAGTTTGGGACTAGCGACTGGGGCCAACGTCCTGACTTTC
TRBV19	TRBD2	-	TRBJ2-1	CASTQATSGPGEQFF	TGTGCCAGTACCCAGGCGACTAGCGGGCCCGGTGAGCAGTTCTTC
TRBV14	TRBD2	-	TRBJ2-5	CASSQEHRGRMETQYF	TGTGCCAGCAGCCAAGAGCATCGCGGGAGAATGGAGACCCAGTACTTC
TRBV12-1	-	-	TRBJ2-1	CASSFTELLSYNEQFF	TGTGCCAGCAGCTTTACCGAGCTGCTGTCCTACAATGAGCAGTTCTTC
TRBV6-4	-	-	TRBJ1-2	CASSAFYGYTF	TGTGCCAGCAGCGCGTTTTATGGCTACACCTTC
TRBV15	TRBD2	-	TRBJ2-2	CATSRGGAGSGRAMGELFF	TGTGCCACCAGCAGAGGGGGAGCGGGAAGCGGGAGGGCCATGGGGGAGCTGTTTTTT
TRBV6-1	-	-	TRBJ2-7	CASSFLNYEQYF	TGTGCCAGCAGTTTCCTAAACTACGAGCAGTACTTC
TRBV7-9	TRBD1	-	TRBJ1-2	CASSSLRTGSYGYTF	TGTGCCAGCAGCTCTTTAAGGACAGGGTCCTATGGCTACACCTTC
TRBV5-8	-	-	TRBJ2-2	CASSLSHLANTGELFF	TGTGCCAGCAGCTTAAGCCATCTCGCGAACACCGGGGAGCTGTTTTTT
TRBV25-1	-	-	TRBJ2-2	CASRRPGHEGTGELFF	TGTGCCAGCAGAAGACCGGGACACGAGGGGACCGGGGAGCTGTTTTTT
TRBV7-9	-	-	TRBJ1-2	CANQDSFNYGYTF	TGTGCCAACCAGGACAGTTTTAACTATGGCTACACCTTC
TRBV28	-	once	TRBJ1-2	CASRVLDRNYGYTF	TGTGCCAGCAGAGTTTTAGACAGGAACTATGGCTACACCTTC
TRBV5-6	-	-	TRBJ1-6	CASTTTDYSPLHF	TGTGCCAGCACCACGACTGACTATTCACCCCTCCACTTT
TRBV11-2	TRBD1	-	TRBJ2-3	CASRSGQGHTSTDTQYF	TGTGCCAGCAGATCTGGACAGGGCCATACTAGCACAGATACGCAGTATTTT
TRBV6-5	TRBD1	-	TRBJ2-7	CASREGQGFSYEQYF	TGTGCCAGCAGGGAGGGACAGGGATTCTCCTACGAGCAGTACTTC
TRBV15	TRBD2	-	TRBJ2-5	CATSRDALAGEKETQYF	TGTGCCACCAGCAGAGATGCACTAGCGGGGGAGAAAGAGACCCAGTACTTC
TRBV7-2	TRBD1	-	TRBJ1-2	CASSLDRGPYGYTF	TGTGCCAGCAGCTTAGACAGGGGCCCTTATGGCTACACCTTC
TRBV5-1	TRBD2	few	TRBJ2-5	CASSQEGLAGGSRRETQYF	TGCGCCAGCAGCCAGGAAGGACTAGCGGGAGGCTCCAGGCGAGAGACCCAGTACTTC
TRBV4-3	TRBD2	-	TRBJ2-2	CASSQEPSGREELFF	TGCGCCAGCAGCCAAGAGCCTAGCGGGAGGGAGGAGCTGTTTTTT
TRBV18	-	-	TRBJ2-3	CASSHYRVLEFRDTQYF	TGTGCCAGCTCGCATTACAGGGTATTGGAGTTCCGTGATACGCAGTATTTT
TRBV18	-	-	TRBJ1-2	CASSPTDYYGYTF	TGTGCCAGCTCACCGACGGACTACTATGGCTACACCTTC
TRBV5-4	-	-	TRBJ2-5	CASSVVRGETQYF	TGTGCCAGCAGCGTGGTTAGAGGAGAGACCCAGTACTTC
TRBV29-1	-	-	TRBJ2-7	CSVEDRGSSYEQYF	TGCAGCGTTGAAGATCGAGGGAGTTCCTACGAGCAGTACTTC
TRBV7-2	TRBD1	-	TRBJ1-4	CASSSNRGFSEKLFF	TGTGCCAGCAGCTCTAACAGGGGGTTTAGTGAAAAACTGTTTTTT